This is a list of T cell receptor beta chains from one sample in a study of shared clonotypes between healthy human individuals. Sequencing was performed with immunoSEQ multiplex PCR; in TCRdb, only in-frame clones are kept and a portion is missing. The top ten clones hold less than 0.15% of a sample with a few million clones, approximately 96% of them seen once. Sample: naive CD4+ T cells sorted from blood. The origin of the receptors is a man between 18 and 29 years old in good health. CDR3s include the opening cysteine and the closing phenylalanine or tryptophan. D genes are given only for firm matches. Expanded clones get a size class; other rows say once, few or many, or leave the size out.

TRBJ2-7,TRBD1,TRBV4-1,NA,TGCGCCAGCAGCTCGAGGACAGGGGCCTACGAGCAGTACTTC,CASSSRTGAYEQYF
TRBJ1-6,NA,TRBV5-1,NA,TGCGCCAGCAGCTTGGCTGGACAGTCCTATAATTCACCCCTCCACTTT,CASSLAGQSYNSPLHF
TRBJ2-6,NA,TRBV27,NA,TGTGCCAGCAGTCCAATTTCTGCTAGCTCTGGGGCCAACGTCCTGACTTTC,CASSPISASSGANVLTF
TRBJ2-5,NA,TRBV7-2,few,TGTGCCAGCAGCTTAGGAGGGGGAGAGACCCAGTACTTC,CASSLGGGETQYF
TRBJ2-5,NA,TRBV2,NA,TGTGCCAGCAGTGCCTGGAGTAACCAAGAGACCCAGTACTTC,CASSAWSNQETQYF
TRBJ1-1,NA,TRBV27,NA,TGTGCCAGCAGTTGGGACCAACTGAGGACTGAAGCTTTCTTT,CASSWDQLRTEAFF
TRBJ2-1,NA,TRBV6-5,NA,TGTGCCAGCAGTTACTTTGGGGGGAACTACAATGAGCAGTTCTTC,CASSYFGGNYNEQFF
TRBJ1-5,NA,TRBV27,NA,TGTGCCAGCAGTGCTAGGGATTCTCGACAGCCCCAGCATTTT,CASSARDSRQPQHF
TRBJ2-7,NA,TRBV6-4,NA,TGTGCCAGCAGTGTAGAGCGGATGGGCTACGAGCAGTACTTC,CASSVERMGYEQYF
TRBJ2-1,TRBD2,TRBV5-4,NA,TGTGCCAGCAGCTTGGGCGGGGGGCTCGCGGGAGAGCAGTTCTTC,CASSLGGGLAGEQFF
TRBJ1-4,NA,TRBV18,NA,TGTGCCAGCTCACCCTCGGCAGGGTCTAATGAAAAACTGTTTTTT,CASSPSAGSNEKLFF